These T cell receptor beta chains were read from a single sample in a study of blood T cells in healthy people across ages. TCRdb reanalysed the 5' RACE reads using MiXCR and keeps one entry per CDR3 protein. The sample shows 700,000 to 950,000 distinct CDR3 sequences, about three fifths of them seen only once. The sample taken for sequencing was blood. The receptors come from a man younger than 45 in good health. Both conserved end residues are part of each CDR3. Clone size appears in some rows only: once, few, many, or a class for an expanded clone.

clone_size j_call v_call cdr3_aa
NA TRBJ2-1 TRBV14 CASSHLGLWDYNEQFF
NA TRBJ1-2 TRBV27 CASSSTTSAYTF
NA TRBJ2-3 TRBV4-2 CASSQGDRAEDTQYF
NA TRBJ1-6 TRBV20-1 CSAGEAGLWGSPLHF
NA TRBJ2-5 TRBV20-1 CSRTWGIQETQYF
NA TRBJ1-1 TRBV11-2 CASSLAQLNTEAFF
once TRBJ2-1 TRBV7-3 CASSFFISSYNEQFF
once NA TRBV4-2 CASSQILAYEQYF
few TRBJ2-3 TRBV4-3 CASSLKRRDTRVADTQYF
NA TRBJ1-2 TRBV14 CASSQDQRPLHGYTF
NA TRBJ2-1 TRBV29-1 CSASGGLAGVKEQFF
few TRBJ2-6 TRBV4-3 CASSQATGSGANVLTF
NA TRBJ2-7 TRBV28 CASSSPAGDSYEQYF
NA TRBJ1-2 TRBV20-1 CSAESRDSDYGYTF
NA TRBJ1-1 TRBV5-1 CASSLDAGMNTEAFF
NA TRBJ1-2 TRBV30 CAWSHTGTLGGYTF
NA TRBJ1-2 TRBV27 CASSPLSGARGYTF
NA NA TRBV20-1 CSASGRTGTHEQYF
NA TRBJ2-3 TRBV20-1 CSAKQEGTDTQYF
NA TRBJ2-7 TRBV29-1 CSALQGGSYEQYF
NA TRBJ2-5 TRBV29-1 CSAKPSRQGTASGLSTQYF
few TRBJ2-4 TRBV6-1 CASSPLSDIQYF
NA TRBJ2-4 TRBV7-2 CASSQYGGIQYF
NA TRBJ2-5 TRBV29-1 CSVRGAEETQYF
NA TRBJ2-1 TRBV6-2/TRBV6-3 CASSLELAWFVNEQFF
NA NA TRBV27 CASSHQGRRGWREQYF
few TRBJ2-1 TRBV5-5 CASTHLPSGVNNEQFF
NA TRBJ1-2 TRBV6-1 CASSDLQGNGRGYTF
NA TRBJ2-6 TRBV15 CATSRDFFSGANVLTF
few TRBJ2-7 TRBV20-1 CSARGQNSYEQYF
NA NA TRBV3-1 CASSFQLGAEQYF
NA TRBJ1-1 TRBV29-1 CSVTTAANTEAFF
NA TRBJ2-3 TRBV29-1 CSVEVTDTQYF
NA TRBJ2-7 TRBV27 CASSLSYQQGAYEQYF
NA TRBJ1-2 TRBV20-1 CSARAGTGSHIYGYTF
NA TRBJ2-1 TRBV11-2 CASSLDGFEQFF
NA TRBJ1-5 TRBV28 CASSYPNRIQHF
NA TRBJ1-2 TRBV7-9 CASSLKDGRGFGYTF
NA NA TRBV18 CASSPPSRYEQYF
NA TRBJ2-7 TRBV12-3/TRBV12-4 CASSDGQGVSYEQYF
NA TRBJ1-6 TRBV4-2 CASSEGGVLENWPGPSSPLHF
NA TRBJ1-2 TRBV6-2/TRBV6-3 CASSYAALGSYGYTF
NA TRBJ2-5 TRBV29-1 CSGMAAQDEQYF
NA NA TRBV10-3 CAIRDRGSDTQHF
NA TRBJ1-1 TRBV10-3 CAISDLGEAEAFF
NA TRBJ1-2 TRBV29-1 CSANYGGGGYTF
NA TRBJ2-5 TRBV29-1 CSGRLAGEGNGRETQYF
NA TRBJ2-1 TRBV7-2 CASSLRGATYNEQFF
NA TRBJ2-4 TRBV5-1 CASSLGVQEGEQYF
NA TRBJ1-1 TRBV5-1 CASSLGRAGTEAFF
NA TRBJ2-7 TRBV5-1 CASSLQQLTLSEQYF
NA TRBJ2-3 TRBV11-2 CASSLVSERQGTDTQYF
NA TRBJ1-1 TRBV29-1 CSVYETNTEAFF